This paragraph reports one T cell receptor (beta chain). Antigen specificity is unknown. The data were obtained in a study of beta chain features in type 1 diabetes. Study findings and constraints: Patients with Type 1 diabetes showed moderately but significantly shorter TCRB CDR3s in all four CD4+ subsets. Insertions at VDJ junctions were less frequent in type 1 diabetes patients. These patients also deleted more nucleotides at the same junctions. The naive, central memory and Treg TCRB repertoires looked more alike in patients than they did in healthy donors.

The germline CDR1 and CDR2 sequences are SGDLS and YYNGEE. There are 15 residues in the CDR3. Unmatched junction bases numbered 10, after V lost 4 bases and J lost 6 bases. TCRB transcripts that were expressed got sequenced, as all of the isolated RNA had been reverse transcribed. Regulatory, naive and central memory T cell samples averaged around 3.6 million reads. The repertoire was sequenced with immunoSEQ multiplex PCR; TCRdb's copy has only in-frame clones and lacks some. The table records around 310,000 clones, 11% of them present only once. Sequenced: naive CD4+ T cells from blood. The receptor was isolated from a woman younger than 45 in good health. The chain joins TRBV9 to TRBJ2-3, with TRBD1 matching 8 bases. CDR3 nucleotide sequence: TGTGCCAGCAGCCCCCGACAGGGGATGGGGGATACGCAGTATTTT. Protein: CASSPRQGMGDTQYF.